This TCR beta chain comes out of a study of blood T cell repertoires in COVID-19. Overall study context: Nucleic acid was either cDNA or gDNA, and it came from T cells, B-cell-depleted T cells, or PBMCs.

V was shortened by 1 base and J by 6 bases, with 9 bases between the two germline ends. Germline V gene lookup returns CDR1 SGDLS and CDR2 YYNGEE. There are 13 residues in the CDR3. Using immunoSEQ multiplex PCR, the repertoire was profiled, and TCRdb retains in-frame clones only, with some absent. The data hold about 53,000 clones, with around 72% observed a single time. The rearrangement joins TRBV9 to TRBJ2-3; maybe TRBD1 (6 bases). The clonotype originates from a human donor with active or convalescent COVID-19. The donor label of this sample is uncertain. Sequencing was done on a sample of peripheral blood. The CDR3 coding sequence is TGTGCCAGCAGCGTAACAGGGATGGATACGCAGTATTTT. This translates into CASSVTGMDTQYF.